Each of the 17 T cell receptor beta chains below was sequenced from the same sample in a study of cytomegalovirus exposure and HLA in healthy donors. The PCR ran on 60 Vbeta and 13 Jbeta primers. Only in-frame clones appear in the TCRdb table, and some are missing; sequencing was by immunoSEQ multiplex PCR. The sample shows around 130,000 clones, 80% to 85% of them seen only once. Sequencing used PBMCs. The origin of the receptors is a middle-aged woman in good health and CMV-seronegative.

V usage is TRBV7-6 and J usage is TRBJ2-7; D call uncertain. The CDR3 covers 14 residues. The V end lost 1 base, the J end lost 1 base, and 8 bases lay between the germline ends. CDR1 is SGHVS, CDR2 FNYEAQ, per germline. The CDR3 coding sequence is TGTGCCAGCAGCTTAGATCTCCTTTCCTACGAGCAGTACTTC. It is translated as CASSLDLLSYEQYF.

The rearrangement joins TRBV5-1 to TRBJ1-2, with TRBD1 matching over 10 bases. Trimming cost V 3 bases and J 2 bases; bases outside gene matches: 4. Germline values: CDR1 SGHRS, CDR2 YFSETQ. CDR3 length: 15 residues. CDR3 amino acids: CASSSGQGRNYGYTF. The CDR3 DNA sequence: TGCGCCAGCAGCTCGGGACAGGGGCGAAACTATGGCTACACCTTC.

V gene TRBV2 combines with J gene TRBJ2-2; maybe TRBD1 (6 bases). Germline V lookup: CDR1 SNHLY, CDR2 FYNNEI. The CDR3 runs to 14 residues. V was trimmed by 3 bases and J by 5 bases, leaving 10 bases between them. CDR3 DNA sequence: TGTGCCAGCAGTGATCAGGGGCTTACCGGGGAGCTGTTTTTT. It translates to CASSDQGLTGELFF.

The chain employs TRBV6-5 and TRBJ2-7; D not certain. The CDR3 extends over 15 amino acids. The V end lost 4 bases, the J end lost 2 bases, and 15 bases lay between the germline ends. CDR1 and CDR2 (germline): MNHEY, SVGAGI. The DNA for the CDR3 is TGTGCCAGCAGTTTTACGACTGATTATACCTACGAGCAGTACTTC. It encodes CASSFTTDYTYEQYF.

The chain uses TRBV4-1 and TRBJ1-2; D is unresolved. Germline CDR1 is MGHRA and CDR2 is YSYEKL. V dropped 0 bases and J dropped 4 bases, with 9 bases sitting between them. This CDR3 has 14 amino acids. CDR3 sequence reads: CASSQESTSYGYTF. The CDR3 region has the DNA TGCGCCAGCAGCCAAGAGTCGACTAGCTATGGCTACACCTTC.

The V call is TRBV11-3, the J call TRBJ2-2, with a tentative D call TRBD2 (6 bases). Germline CDR1 is SGHNT and CDR2 is YENEEA. The V and J ends lost 0 bases and 5 bases respectively, with 19 bases between them. The CDR3 has 18 residues. As DNA, the CDR3 is TGTGCCAGCAGCTTAGATTTTCATGGGGTTGCGGGAACCGGGGAGCTGTTTTTT. Its translation is CASSLDFHGVAGTGELFF.

The rearrangement links TRBV27 to TRBJ2-3, with 10 bases lining up with TRBD2. The trim removed 4 bases at V and 0 bases at J, leaving 7 bases unmatched. Germline lookup yields CDR1 MNHEY and CDR2 SMNVEV (reference sequence). The CDR3 has 17 residues. CDR3 coding DNA: TGTGCCAGCAGTTCAACTGGACTAGCGGCTAGCACAGATACGCAGTATTTT. Translated: CASSSTGLAASTDTQYF.

The V call is TRBV7-2, the J call TRBJ2-7; D is undetermined. Per germline, CDR1 SGHTA and CDR2 FQGNSA. V was trimmed by 5 bases and J by 2 bases, leaving 22 bases between them. The CDR3 has 17 residues. CDR3 nucleotides: TGTGCCAGCAGCCGCCCCTGGTCAGGAAGTTCCGCCTACGAGCAGTACTTC. Amino acids: CASSRPWSGSSAYEQYF.

This chain connects TRBV6-6 to TRBJ2-5; 12 nucleotides match TRBD2. The J call is in doubt because the DNA end fits TRBJ2-7 better. This CDR3 spans 14 amino acids. Germline CDR1 and CDR2: MNHNY and SVGAGI (reference sequence). The CDR3 DNA follows: TGTGCCAGCACCGGACTAGCGGGACCCTACGAGCAGTACTTC. As protein: CASTGLAGPYEQYF.

V gene TRBV10-1 combines with J gene TRBJ2-3; 8 bases match TRBD1. V was clipped by 7 bases and J by 0 bases; unmatched bases: 12. This CDR3 has 17 residues. Germline V CDR1 and CDR2: WNHNN, SYGVQD (reference sequence). This CDR3 is CASNDRGGTTSTDTQYF. DNA for the CDR3: TGCGCCAGCAACGACAGGGGCGGAACCACTAGCACAGATACGCAGTATTTT.

This clone was seen a handful of times. This chain links TRBV5-1 with TRBJ1-2, with 10 nucleotides matching TRBD1. The CDR3 is 16 amino acids. The V gene end was trimmed by 3 bases and the J gene end by 6 bases; junction bases not matched to a gene: 11. Germline V gene data show CDR1 as SGHRS and CDR2 as YFSETQ. CDR3 amino acids: CASSSDGQGVSDGYTF. The CDR3 coding sequence is TGCGCCAGCAGCTCCGATGGACAGGGGGTTTCTGATGGCTACACCTTC.

The chain combines TRBV28 with TRBJ1-1; D unresolved. The germline gives CDR1 MDHEN, CDR2 SYDVKM. There are 14 residues in the CDR3. V was pared by 7 bases and J by 2 bases, with 14 bases between. Here the CDR3 DNA reads TGTGCCAGCACGGCGTCCCGGGTAAACACTGAAGCTTTCTTT. Protein product: CASTASRVNTEAFF. Filled out from reference TRBV28 and TRBJ1-1, the complete variable domain reads DVKVTQSSRYLVKRTGEKVFLECVQDMDHENMFWYRQDPGLGLRLIYFSYDVKMKEKGDIPEGYSVSREKKERFSLILESASTNQTSMYLCASTASRVNTEAFFGQGTRLTVV.

The chain has TRBV11-2 and TRBJ1-1; 8 bases fit TRBD1. V lost 5 bases and J lost 4; bases outside the gene matches: 15. The length of the CDR3 is 17 residues. The germline CDR1 and CDR2 sequences are SGHAT and FQNNGV. The CDR3 is CASSPELRQGRGTEAFF. The CDR3 coding sequence is TGTGCCAGCAGCCCCGAGCTTCGACAGGGGAGGGGCACTGAAGCTTTCTTT.

J is TRBJ2-1 and V is TRBV11-2, with 10 bases matching TRBD1. Germline loops: CDR1 SGHAT, CDR2 FQNNGV. The CDR3 extends over 14 amino acids. V gave up 5 bases and J gave up 5 bases; unmatched junction bases: 3. DNA for the CDR3: TGTGCCAGCAGCCCAGGACAGGGGGACAATGAGCAGTTCTTC. Translated: CASSPGQGDNEQFF.

V usage is TRBV29-1 and J usage is TRBJ1-1, with D possibly matching TRBD1 (6 bases). CDR1 and CDR2 (germline): SQVTM, ANQGSEA. The ends were cut back, 0 bases at V and 7 bases at J, with 15 bases in the middle. The CDR3 contains 14 residues. This CDR3 reads CSVEDRSLGGEAFF. In nucleotides, the CDR3 is TGCAGCGTTGAAGATCGGTCCCTAGGGGGTGAAGCTTTCTTT.

The chain is built from TRBV4-3 and TRBJ2-1, with 13 nucleotides matching TRBD2. The CDR3 runs 16 residues. CDR1 and CDR2 from the germline V gene are LGHNA and YSLEER. After removal of 1 base from V and 5 bases from J, the junction contained 2 bases not matched to a gene. As DNA, the CDR3 is TGCGCCAGCAGCCAAGGTGGACTAGCGGGAGACAATGAGCAGTTCTTC. Translated: CASSQGGLAGDNEQFF.

DNA of the CDR3: TGTGCCAGTGGGACAGGGAACACTGAAGCTTTCTTT. Its translation: CASGTGNTEAFF. This chain uses TRBV19 with TRBJ1-1; 8 bases fit TRBD1. Looked up from germline, CDR1 is LNHDA and CDR2 is SQIVND (reference sequence). Trimming removed 8 bases from V and 1 base from J; junction bases left unmatched: 0. The length of the CDR3 is 12 residues.